This TCR beta chain was observed in a study of regulatory T cells in long-lasting Graves disease. Time point here: newly diagnosed GD, antithyroid drugs for less than 3 months. The authors made the TCR library using RNA they extracted from PBMCs. Combining iRepertoire HTBI primers with Arm-PCR of CDR3 regions, the authors built TCR beta libraries. TCRdb called the multiplex PCR reads again in MiXCR, with one record for every CDR3 protein. The profile covers about 610,000 distinct CDR3 sequences, with approximately 16% appearing a single time and around 13% taken by the ten largest. This clonotype appeared a few times. Germline V gene data show CDR1 as SGHNT and CDR2 as YYREEE (reference sequence). This CDR3 comprises 13 residues. V was clipped by 4 bases and J by 0 bases, with 8 bases between them. The sample was also reused in another study, on T cells in Graves' hyperthyroidism and ophthalmopathy.

This chain uses TRBV5-4 with TRBJ2-7, with D unresolved. The sequence came from a man younger than 35 with Graves disease. The source material was peripheral blood mononuclear cells (PBMCs), sampled at new diagnosis, from a patient treated with antithyroid drugs. The CDR3 DNA reads as TGTGCCAGCAGCAACGCAGTCTCCTACGAGCAGTACTTC. Amino acid sequence: CASSNAVSYEQYF.